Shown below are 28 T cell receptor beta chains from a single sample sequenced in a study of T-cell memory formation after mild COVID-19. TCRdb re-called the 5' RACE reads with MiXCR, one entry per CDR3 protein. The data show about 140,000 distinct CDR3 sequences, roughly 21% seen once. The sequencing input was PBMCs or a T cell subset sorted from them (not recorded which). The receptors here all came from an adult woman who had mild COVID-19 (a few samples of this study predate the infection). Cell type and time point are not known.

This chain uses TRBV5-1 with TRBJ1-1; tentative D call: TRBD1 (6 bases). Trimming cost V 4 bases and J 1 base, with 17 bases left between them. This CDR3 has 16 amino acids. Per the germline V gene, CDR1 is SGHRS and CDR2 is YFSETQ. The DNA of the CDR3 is TGCGCCAGCAGCCCGGACGGGGGCGGGTGGAACACTGAAGCTTTCTTT. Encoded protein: CASSPDGGGWNTEAFF.

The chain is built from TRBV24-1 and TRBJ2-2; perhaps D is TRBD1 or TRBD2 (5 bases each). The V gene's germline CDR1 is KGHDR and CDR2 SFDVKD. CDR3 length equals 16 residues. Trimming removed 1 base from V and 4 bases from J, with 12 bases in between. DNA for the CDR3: TGTGCCACCAGTGATTTCGAGGGGTCGGTCACCGGGGAGCTGTTTTTT. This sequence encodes CATSDFEGSVTGELFF.

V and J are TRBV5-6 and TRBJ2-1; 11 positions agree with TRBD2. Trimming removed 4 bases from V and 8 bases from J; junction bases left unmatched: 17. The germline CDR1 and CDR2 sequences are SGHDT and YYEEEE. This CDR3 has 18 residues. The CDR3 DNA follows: TGTGCCAGCAGCAAATTACTAGCGGGGGTTACTCTAGGCCATGAGCAGTTCTTC. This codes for CASSKLLAGVTLGHEQFF. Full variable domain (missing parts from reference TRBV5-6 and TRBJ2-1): DAGVTQSPTHLIKTRGQQVTLRCSPKSGHDTVSWYQQALGQGPQFIFQYYEEEERQRGNFPDRFSGHQFPNYSSELNVNALLLGDSALYLCASSKLLAGVTLGHEQFFGPGTRLTVL.

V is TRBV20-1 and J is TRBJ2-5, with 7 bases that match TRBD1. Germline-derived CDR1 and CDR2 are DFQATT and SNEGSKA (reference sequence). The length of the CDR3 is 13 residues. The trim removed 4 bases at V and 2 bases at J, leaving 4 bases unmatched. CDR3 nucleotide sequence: TGCAGTGCTACGGGACAGTGGCAAGAGACCCAGTACTTC. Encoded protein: CSATGQWQETQYF.

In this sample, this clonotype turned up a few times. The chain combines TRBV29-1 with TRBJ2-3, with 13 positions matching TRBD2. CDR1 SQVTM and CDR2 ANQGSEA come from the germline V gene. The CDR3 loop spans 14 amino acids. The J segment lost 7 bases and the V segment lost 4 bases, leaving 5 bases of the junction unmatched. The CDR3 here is CSVAGTSGTNTQYF. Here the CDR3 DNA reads TGCAGCGTTGCCGGGACTAGCGGGACAAATACGCAGTATTTT.

This chain's CDR3 is CASSLALGATETQYF. The DNA of the CDR3 is TGCGCCAGCAGCTTGGCCCTGGGGGCAACAGAGACCCAGTACTTC. V gene TRBV5-1 combines with J gene TRBJ2-5, with TRBD1 as a possible D gene (6 bases). The CDR3 loop spans 15 amino acids. V shed 0 bases and J shed 4 bases, with 13 bases lying between them. Germline CDR1 reads SGHRS; CDR2 reads YFSETQ. Looking up the rest from reference TRBV5-1 and TRBJ2-5 gives the full variable domain: KAGVTQTPRYLIKTRGQQVTLSCSPISGHRSVSWYQQTPGQGLQFLFEYFSETQRNKGNFPGRFSGRQFSNSRSEMNVSTLELGDSALYLCASSLALGATETQYFGPGTRLLVL.

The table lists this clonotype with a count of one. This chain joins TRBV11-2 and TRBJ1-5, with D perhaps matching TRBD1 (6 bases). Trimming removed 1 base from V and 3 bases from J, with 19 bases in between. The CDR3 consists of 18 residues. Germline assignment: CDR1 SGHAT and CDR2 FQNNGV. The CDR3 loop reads CASSLGRGGRGDNQPQHF. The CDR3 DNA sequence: TGTGCCAGCAGCTTAGGGAGGGGGGGGCGAGGTGACAATCAGCCCCAGCATTTT.

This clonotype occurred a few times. This CDR3 reads CASSRSGERNQPQHF. As DNA, the CDR3 is TGTGCCAGCAGTCGCTCAGGGGAACGAAATCAGCCCCAGCATTTT. The chain couples TRBV12-3 or TRBV12-4 to TRBJ1-5, with D possibly matching TRBD1 (6 bases). This CDR3 region has 15 residues. The V end was cut by 5 bases, the J end by 4 bases, with 15 bases between.

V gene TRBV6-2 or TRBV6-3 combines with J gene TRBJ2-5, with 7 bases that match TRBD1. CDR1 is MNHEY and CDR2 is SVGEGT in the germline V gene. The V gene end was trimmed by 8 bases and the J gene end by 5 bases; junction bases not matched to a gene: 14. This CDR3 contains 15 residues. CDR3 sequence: CASFKGAPVRETQYF. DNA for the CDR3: TGTGCCAGCTTTAAGGGGGCGCCGGTCCGGGAGACCCAGTACTTC.

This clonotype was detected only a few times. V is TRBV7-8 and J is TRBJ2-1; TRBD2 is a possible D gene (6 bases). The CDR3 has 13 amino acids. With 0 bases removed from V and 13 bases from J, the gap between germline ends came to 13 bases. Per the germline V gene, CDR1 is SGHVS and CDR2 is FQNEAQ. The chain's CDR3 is CASSLAPGVYQFF. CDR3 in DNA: TGTGCCAGCAGCTTAGCTCCGGGAGTCTATCAGTTCTTC. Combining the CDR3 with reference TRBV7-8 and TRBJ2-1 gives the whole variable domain GAGVSQSPRYKVAKRGQDVALRCDPISGHVSLFWYQQALGQGPEFLTYFQNEAQLDKSGLPSDRFFAERPEGSVSTLKIQRTQQEDSAVYLCASSLAPGVYQFFGPGTRLTVL.

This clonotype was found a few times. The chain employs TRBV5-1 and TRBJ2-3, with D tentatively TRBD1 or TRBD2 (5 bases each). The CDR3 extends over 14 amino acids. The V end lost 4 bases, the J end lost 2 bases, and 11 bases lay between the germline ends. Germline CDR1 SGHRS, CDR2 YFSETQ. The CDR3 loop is CASSVEGNTDTQYF. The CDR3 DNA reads TGCGCCAGCAGCGTCGAGGGGAACACAGATACGCAGTATTTT.

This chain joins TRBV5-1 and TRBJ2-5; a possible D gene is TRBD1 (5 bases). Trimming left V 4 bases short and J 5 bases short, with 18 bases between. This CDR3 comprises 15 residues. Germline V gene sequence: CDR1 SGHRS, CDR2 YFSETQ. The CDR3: CASSQAQGLGETQYF. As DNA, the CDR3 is TGCGCCAGCAGCCAGGCTCAGGGTTTAGGGGAGACCCAGTACTTC.

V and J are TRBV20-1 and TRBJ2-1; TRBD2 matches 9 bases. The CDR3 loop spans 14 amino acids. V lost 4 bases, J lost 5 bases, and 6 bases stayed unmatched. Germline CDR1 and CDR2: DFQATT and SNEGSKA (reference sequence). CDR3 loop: CSAISGGINNEQFF. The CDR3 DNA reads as TGCAGTGCTATTAGCGGGGGAATCAACAATGAGCAGTTCTTC.

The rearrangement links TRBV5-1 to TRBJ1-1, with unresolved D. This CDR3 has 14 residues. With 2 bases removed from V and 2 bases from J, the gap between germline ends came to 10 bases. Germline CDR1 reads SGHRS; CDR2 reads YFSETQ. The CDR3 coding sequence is TGCGCCAGCAGCTTCGGAGGGCTAAACACTGAAGCTTTCTTT. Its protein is CASSFGGLNTEAFF.

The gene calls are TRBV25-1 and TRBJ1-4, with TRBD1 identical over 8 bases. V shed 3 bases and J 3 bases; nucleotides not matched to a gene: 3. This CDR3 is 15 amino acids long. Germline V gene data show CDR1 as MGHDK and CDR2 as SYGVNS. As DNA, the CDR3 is TGTGCCAGCAGTGACGGACAGGGAGCTAATGAAAAACTGTTTTTT. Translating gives CASSDGQGANEKLFF. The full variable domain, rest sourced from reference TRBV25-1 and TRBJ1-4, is EADIYQTPRYLVIGTGKKITLECSQTMGHDKMYWYQQDPGMELHLIHYSYGVNSTEKGDLSSESTVSRIRTEHFPLTLESARPSHTSQYLCASSDGQGANEKLFFGSGTQLSVL.

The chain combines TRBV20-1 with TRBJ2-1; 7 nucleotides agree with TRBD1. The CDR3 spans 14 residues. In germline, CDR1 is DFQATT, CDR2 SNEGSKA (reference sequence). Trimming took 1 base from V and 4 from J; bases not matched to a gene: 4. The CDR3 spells CSARATGRYNEQFF. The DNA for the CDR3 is TGCAGTGCTAGAGCGACAGGGAGATACAATGAGCAGTTCTTC.

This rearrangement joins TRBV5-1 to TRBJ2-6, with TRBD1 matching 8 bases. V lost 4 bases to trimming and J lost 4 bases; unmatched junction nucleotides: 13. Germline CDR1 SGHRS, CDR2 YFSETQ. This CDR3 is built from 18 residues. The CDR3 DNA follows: TGCGCCAGCAGCGTACAGGGGACAGGCTCGGCCGGGGCCAACGTCCTGACTTTC. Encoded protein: CASSVQGTGSAGANVLTF.

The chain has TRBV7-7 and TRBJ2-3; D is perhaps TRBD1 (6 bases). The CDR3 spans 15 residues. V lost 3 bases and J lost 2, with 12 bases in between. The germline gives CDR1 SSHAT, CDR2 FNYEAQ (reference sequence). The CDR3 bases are TGTGCCAGCAGCTTCGGGTCAGGGGTCACAGATACGCAGTATTTT. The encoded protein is CASSFGSGVTDTQYF.

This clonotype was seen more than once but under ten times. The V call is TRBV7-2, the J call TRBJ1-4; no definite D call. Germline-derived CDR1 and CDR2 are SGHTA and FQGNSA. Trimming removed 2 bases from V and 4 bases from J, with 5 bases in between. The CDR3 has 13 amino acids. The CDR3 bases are TGTGCCAGCAGCTTAACAGATAATGAAAAACTGTTTTTT. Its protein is CASSLTDNEKLFF.

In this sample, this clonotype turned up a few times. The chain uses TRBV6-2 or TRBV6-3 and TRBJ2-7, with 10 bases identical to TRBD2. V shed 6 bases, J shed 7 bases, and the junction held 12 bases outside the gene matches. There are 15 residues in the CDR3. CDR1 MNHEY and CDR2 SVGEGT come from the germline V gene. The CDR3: CASSYTLAGGGEQYF. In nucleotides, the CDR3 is TGTGCCAGCAGCTATACCTTAGCGGGAGGAGGGGAGCAGTACTTC.

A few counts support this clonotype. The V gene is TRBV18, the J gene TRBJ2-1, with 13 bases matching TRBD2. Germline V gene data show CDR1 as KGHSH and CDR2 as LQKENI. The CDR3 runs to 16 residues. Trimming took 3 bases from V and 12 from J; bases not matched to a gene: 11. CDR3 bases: TGTGCCAGCTCACCGACTCAACTAGCGGGGGGGAGTGTGCAGTTCTTC. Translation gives CASSPTQLAGGSVQFF.

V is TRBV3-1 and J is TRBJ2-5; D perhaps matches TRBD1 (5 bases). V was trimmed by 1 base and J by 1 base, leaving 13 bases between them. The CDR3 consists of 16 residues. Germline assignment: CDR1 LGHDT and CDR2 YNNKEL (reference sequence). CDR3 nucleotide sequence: TGTGCCAGCAGCCAAGGAAGTAGGGGCGGCCAAGAGACCCAGTACTTC. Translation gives CASSQGSRGGQETQYF.

CDR3 DNA: TGCAGCGGCGTTCGCTGGGGCGAGAACACTGAAGCTTTCTTT. Amino acid sequence: CSGVRWGENTEAFF. The V gene is TRBV29-1, the J gene TRBJ1-1; D is perhaps TRBD1 (5 bases). Per the germline V gene, CDR1 is SQVTM and CDR2 is ANQGSEA. V lost 7 bases and J lost 1, with 16 bases in between. The CDR3 sequence is 14 residues long.

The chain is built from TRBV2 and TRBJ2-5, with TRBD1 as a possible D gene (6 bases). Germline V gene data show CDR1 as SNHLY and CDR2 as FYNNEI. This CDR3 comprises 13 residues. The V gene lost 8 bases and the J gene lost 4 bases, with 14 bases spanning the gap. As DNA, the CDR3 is TGTGCCAGCGTGACAGGACCCGGAGAGACCCAGTACTTC. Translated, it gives CASVTGPGETQYF. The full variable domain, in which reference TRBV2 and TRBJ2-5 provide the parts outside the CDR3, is EPEVTQTPSHQVTQMGQEVILRCVPISNHLYFYWYRQILGQKVEFLVSFYNNEISEKSEIFDDQFSVERPDGSNFTLKIRSTKLEDSAMYFCASVTGPGETQYFGPGTRLLVL.

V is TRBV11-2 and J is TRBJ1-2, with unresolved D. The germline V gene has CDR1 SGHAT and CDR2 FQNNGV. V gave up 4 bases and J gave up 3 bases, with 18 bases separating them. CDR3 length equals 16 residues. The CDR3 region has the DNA TGTGCCAGCAGCTATCGACCCTGGATCCGGGACTATGGCTACACCTTC. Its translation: CASSYRPWIRDYGYTF.

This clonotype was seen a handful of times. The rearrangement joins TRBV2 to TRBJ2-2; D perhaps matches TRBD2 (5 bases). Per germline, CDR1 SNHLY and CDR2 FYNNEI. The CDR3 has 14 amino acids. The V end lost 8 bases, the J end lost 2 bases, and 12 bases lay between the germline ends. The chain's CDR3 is CASEGEINTGELFF. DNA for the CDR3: TGTGCCAGCGAGGGAGAGATCAACACCGGGGAGCTGTTTTTT.

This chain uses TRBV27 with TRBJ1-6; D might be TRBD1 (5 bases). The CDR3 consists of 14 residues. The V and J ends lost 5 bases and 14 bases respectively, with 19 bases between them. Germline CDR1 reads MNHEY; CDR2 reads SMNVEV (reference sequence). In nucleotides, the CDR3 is TGTGCCAGCAGTCCTGGGACGCCAATTCGGGCCCTCCACTTT. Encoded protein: CASSPGTPIRALHF.

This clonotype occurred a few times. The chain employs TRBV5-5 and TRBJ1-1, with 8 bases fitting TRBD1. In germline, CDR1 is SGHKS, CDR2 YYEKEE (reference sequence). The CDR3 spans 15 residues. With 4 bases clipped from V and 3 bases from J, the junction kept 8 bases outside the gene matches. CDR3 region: CASSASGGAYTEAFF. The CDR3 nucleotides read TGTGCCAGCAGCGCCTCAGGGGGCGCGTACACTGAAGCTTTCTTT.